The text below deals with one TCR beta chain. As originally analysed: For nucleated cells, counts were estimated from reference gene primer amplification. Generated by immunoSEQ multiplex PCR, the TCRdb table keeps only in-frame clones and is missing some. D and trimming were read from the DNA, whereas the V and J calls and clone size are those reported in that table. Altogether approximately 250,000 clones are present, roughly 90% being singletons, with the ten largest covering around 14%. The sample comes from a study of blood T cell repertoires in COVID-19. Whole-study context: The cDNA or gDNA used as material had been derived from T cells, B-cell-depleted T cells, or PBMCs.

This CDR3 is built from 18 residues. Trimming stripped 1 base from V and 0 bases from J, with 13 bases between. Germline V lookup: CDR1 SGHVS, CDR2 FQNEAQ. The TCR comes from a woman aged 70-85 years with COVID-19, enrolled during active disease. The sequenced sample consisted of peripheral blood. The V gene is TRBV7-8, the J gene TRBJ1-6; tentatively, D is TRBD1 (5 bases). As DNA, the CDR3 is TGTGCCAGCAGCTTAGAGGGGAGGGGACGCTCCTATAATTCACCCCTCCACTTT. It translates to CASSLEGRGRSYNSPLHF.